The clone carrying this TCR beta chain was found many times. The data were obtained in a study of tumor-infiltrating lymphocytes in oesophageal squamous cell carcinoma. TCRdb itself ran the PCR reads through MiXCR, one entry per CDR3 protein. In the table there are roughly 17,000 distinct CDR3 sequences, roughly 40% of which are singletons. J lost 2 bases, V lost 1 base, and 4 bases had no gene match. The CDR3 covers 15 residues. The material sequenced was normal esophageal tissue next to the tumor. The chain is built from TRBV12-3 or TRBV12-4 and TRBJ1-2; the match to TRBD1 covers 7 bases. The clonotype comes from a female donor with esophageal squamous cell carcinoma. This chain's CDR3 is CASSLGTGGNYGYTF. For the CDR3, the DNA is TGTGCCAGCAGTTTAGGGACAGGCGGGAACTATGGCTACACCTTC.